The sequence of this T cell receptor beta chain was determined in a study of blood T cells in healthy people across ages. Study results and limitations: Naive and antigen-experienced cells were not separated, limiting conclusive comparison.

A second roughly 6 to 12 cycle PCR used barcoded and J-beta primers. One entry per CDR3 protein results from TCRdb running MiXCR on the 5' RACE reads. The sample lists approximately 2,000,000 distinct CDR3 sequences, about two fifths occurring once. This clonotype was seen only a few times. The antigen remains undetermined. Trimming removed 2 bases from V and 6 bases from J; junction bases left unmatched: 6. Germline CDR1 reads GTSNPN; CDR2 reads SVGIG (reference sequence). The CDR3 totals 13 residues. The chain has TRBV30 and TRBJ1-2; TRBD1 matches at 7 bases. This TCR derives from a human donor in good health. Sequenced input: blood. The CDR3 DNA follows: TGTGCCTGGAGTCGACAGGGACGGGATGGCTACACCTTC. As protein: CAWSRQGRDGYTF. Full variable domain (rest looked up from reference TRBV30 and TRBJ1-2): SQTIHQWPATLVQPVGSPLSLECTVEGTSNPNLYWYRQAAGRGLQLLFYSVGIGQISSEVPQNLSASRPQDRQFILSSKKLLLSDSGFYLCAWSRQGRDGYTFGSGTRLTVV.